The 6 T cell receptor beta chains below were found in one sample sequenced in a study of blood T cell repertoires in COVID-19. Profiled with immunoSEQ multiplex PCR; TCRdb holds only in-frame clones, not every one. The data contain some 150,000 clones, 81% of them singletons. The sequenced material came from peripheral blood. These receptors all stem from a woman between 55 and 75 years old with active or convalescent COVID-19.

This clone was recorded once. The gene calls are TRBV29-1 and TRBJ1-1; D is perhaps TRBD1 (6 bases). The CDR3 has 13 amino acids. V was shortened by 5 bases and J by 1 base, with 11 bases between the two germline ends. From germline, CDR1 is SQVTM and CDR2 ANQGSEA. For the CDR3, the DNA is TGCAGCGTTCATGCAGGGGCGAACACTGAAGCTTTCTTT. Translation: CSVHAGANTEAFF.

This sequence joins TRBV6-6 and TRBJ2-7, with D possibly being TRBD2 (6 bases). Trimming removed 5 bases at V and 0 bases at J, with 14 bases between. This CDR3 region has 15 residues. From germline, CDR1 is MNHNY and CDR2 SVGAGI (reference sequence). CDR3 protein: CASSVWGSGSYEQYF. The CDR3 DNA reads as TGTGCCAGCAGTGTCTGGGGTAGCGGCTCCTACGAGCAGTACTTC.

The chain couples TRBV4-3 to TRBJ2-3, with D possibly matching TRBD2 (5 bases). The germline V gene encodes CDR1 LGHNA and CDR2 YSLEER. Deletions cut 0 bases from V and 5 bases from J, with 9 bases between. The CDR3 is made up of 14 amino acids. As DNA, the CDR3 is TGCGCCAGCAGCCAAGAAGCGGTTCTAGATACGCAGTATTTT. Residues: CASSQEAVLDTQYF.

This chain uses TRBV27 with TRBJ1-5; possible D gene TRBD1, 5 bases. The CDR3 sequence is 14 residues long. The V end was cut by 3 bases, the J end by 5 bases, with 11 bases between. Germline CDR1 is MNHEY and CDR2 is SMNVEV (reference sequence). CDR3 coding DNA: TGTGCCAGCAGTTTCCAGGGATTTGATCAGCCCCAGCATTTT. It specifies CASSFQGFDQPQHF.

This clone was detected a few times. CDR3 amino acids: CASSLETGGRSPLHF. CDR3 DNA: TGTGCCAGCAGCCTCGAGACAGGGGGCAGATCACCCCTCCACTTT. The V call is TRBV7-9, the J call TRBJ1-6; TRBD1 agrees at 10 bases. Unmatched junction bases numbered 8, after V lost 5 bases and J lost 10 bases. Germline CDR1 is SEHNR and CDR2 is FQNEAQ (reference sequence). This CDR3 is 15 amino acids long.

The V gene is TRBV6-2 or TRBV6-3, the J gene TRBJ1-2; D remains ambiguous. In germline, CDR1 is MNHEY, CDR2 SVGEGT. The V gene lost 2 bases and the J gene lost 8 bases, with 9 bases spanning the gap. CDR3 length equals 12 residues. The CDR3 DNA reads TGTGCCAGCAGTTACGCGGGAGGGGGCTACACCTTC. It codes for CASSYAGGGYTF.